The 24 T cell receptor beta chains listed next were all sequenced from one sample in a study of T cells in Graves' hyperthyroidism and ophthalmopathy. The source material, RNA transcripts, was used to amplify TCR beta CDR3 regions. With the HTBI primer set, the TCR CDR3 went through a first round of RT-PCR. Each CDR3 protein gets one entry after TCRdb re-called the multiplex PCR reads with MiXCR. The table lists approximately 380,000 distinct CDR3 sequences, about 18% of them singletons. Sequenced sample: blood. All receptors derive from a woman between 18 and 29 years old with Graves' hyperthyroidism.

The sample holds one count of this clonotype. The chain links TRBV24-1 to TRBJ2-6; 9 bases agree with TRBD1. The CDR3 has 17 residues. In germline, CDR1 is KGHDR, CDR2 SFDVKD. Trimming cost V 4 bases and J 2 bases; bases outside gene matches: 5. DNA of the CDR3: TGTGCCACCAGTGAAGGACAGGGGACCCCTGGGGCCAACGTCCTGACTTTC. It is translated as CATSEGQGTPGANVLTF.

The sample holds many counts of this clonotype. The chain has TRBV30 and TRBJ2-2; 11 nucleotides agree with TRBD2. V was clipped by 3 bases and J by 3 bases; unmatched bases: 3. CDR1 GTSNPN and CDR2 SVGIG come from the germline V gene (reference sequence). This CDR3 has 15 amino acids. CDR3 residues: CAWRGLADHTGELFF. CDR3 bases: TGTGCCTGGAGGGGACTAGCGGATCACACCGGGGAGCTGTTTTTT.

The J gene is TRBJ2-2, the V gene TRBV11-2; 13 bases map to TRBD2. CDR3 length: 16 amino acids. In germline, CDR1 is SGHAT, CDR2 FQNNGV. V lost 5 bases to trimming and J lost 8 bases; unmatched junction nucleotides: 8. In DNA, the CDR3 is TGTGCCAGCAGCCCTACTAGCGGGGGGGTTACGGGGGAGCTGTTTTTT. It specifies CASSPTSGGVTGELFF.

This clonotype was recorded at least ten times. This sequence joins TRBV6-1 and TRBJ1-5; TRBD1 might be the D (6 bases). The ends were cut back, 4 bases at V and 4 bases at J, with 14 bases in the middle. The CDR3 covers 15 residues. In germline, CDR1 is MNHNS, CDR2 SASEGT. The CDR3 here is CASSGRQTGNQPQHF. Here the CDR3 DNA reads TGTGCCAGCAGTGGCCGACAGACAGGAAATCAGCCCCAGCATTTT.

This clonotype was picked up many times. The J gene is TRBJ1-2, the V gene TRBV6-5; 9 bases line up with TRBD1. CDR3 length: 16 amino acids. The trim removed 4 bases at V and 1 base at J, leaving 7 bases unmatched. The germline V gene encodes CDR1 MNHEY and CDR2 SVGAGI. The CDR3 nucleotides are TGTGCCAGCAGTTCCCCACAGGGGGCCGGTAACTATGGCTACACCTTC. Translating gives CASSSPQGAGNYGYTF.

As to this clonotype: A much more abundant neighbour one base away suggests this may be a read error. The chain carries TRBV3-1 and TRBJ1-1; no definite D call. CDR3 length: 17 residues. Germline loops: CDR1 LGHDT, CDR2 YNNKEL (reference sequence). V lost 1 base to trimming and J lost 3 bases, with 18 bases between them. The CDR3: CASSQAPGTDFYTEAFF. In nucleotides, the CDR3 is TGTGCCAGCAGCCAAGCCCCTGGCACGGACTTCTACACTGAAGCTTTCTTT. The full variable domain, completed using reference TRBV3-1 and TRBJ1-1, is DTAVSQTPKYLVTQMGNDKSIKCEQNLGHDTMYWYKQDSKKFLKIMFSYNNKELIINETVPNRFSPKSPDKAHLNLHINSLELGDSAVYFCASSQAPGTDFYTEAFFGQGTRLTVV.

This rearrangement joins TRBV6-1 to TRBJ1-1; 8 bases fit TRBD1. Germline CDR1 and CDR2: MNHNS and SASEGT. This CDR3 has 14 residues. Losses at the gene ends were 6 bases for V and 5 bases for J; bases not matched to a gene: 8. CDR3 loop: CASRRDRGGTEAFF. The CDR3 bases are TGTGCCAGCAGAAGAGACAGGGGAGGTACTGAAGCTTTCTTT.

This clonotype was found a few times. The gene calls are TRBV6-5 and TRBJ2-5, with D unclear. Germline lookup yields CDR1 MNHEY and CDR2 SVGAGI. V was cut by 2 bases and J by 6 bases, with 7 bases left in between. This CDR3 is built from 12 residues. CDR3 sequence (DNA): TGTGCCAGCAGTTACCGTGGAAAGACCCAGTACTTC. Encoded protein: CASSYRGKTQYF.

This sequence joins TRBV6-5 and TRBJ2-7; 10 bases match TRBD1. Trimming cost V 2 bases and J 5 bases; bases outside gene matches: 6. CDR1 is MNHEY, CDR2 SVGAGI, per germline. The CDR3 spans 15 residues. CDR3 region: CASSYGTGVSNEQYF. DNA of the CDR3: TGTGCCAGCAGTTACGGGACAGGGGTAAGCAACGAGCAGTACTTC.

In its sample, this clonotype was seen many times. The chain uses TRBV7-2 and TRBJ1-1; D remains unclear. Trimming took 3 bases from V and 4 from J, leaving 9 bases between them. CDR3 length: 13 amino acids. From germline, CDR1 is SGHTA and CDR2 FQGNSA. The CDR3 sequence: CASSFKGGTEAFF. The CDR3 nucleotides read TGTGCCAGCAGCTTTAAGGGCGGCACTGAAGCTTTCTTT.

This clonotype was picked up many times. The chain carries TRBV6-1 and TRBJ2-5, with D unresolved. Germline values: CDR1 MNHNS, CDR2 SASEGT. V was trimmed by 1 base and J by 5 bases, leaving 5 bases between them. This CDR3 has 12 residues. The DNA for the CDR3 is TGTGCCAGCAGTGAAGGGACGGAGACCCAGTACTTC. This gives the protein CASSEGTETQYF.

This clonotype was observed at least ten times. This chain uses TRBV10-3 with TRBJ1-1; TRBD1 aligns across 7 bases. The ends lost 6 bases at V and 5 bases at J; junction bases unmatched: 6. CDR3 size: 13 residues. The germline CDR1 and CDR2 sequences are ENHRY and SYGVKD. CDR3 region: CAISRQGETEAFF. The CDR3 nucleotides are TGTGCCATCAGCCGACAGGGAGAGACTGAAGCTTTCTTT.

This clonotype was detected only once. V gene TRBV28 combines with J gene TRBJ2-7, with a weak D call TRBD1 (5 bases). CDR1 and CDR2 from the germline V gene are MDHEN and SYDVKM. This CDR3 is built from 14 residues. Trimming removed 10 bases at V and 3 bases at J, with 19 bases between. The CDR3 sequence: CATQTGQGGYEQYF. CDR3 DNA: TGTGCCACCCAAACGGGTCAGGGCGGCTACGAGCAGTACTTC.

This clonotype showed up many times. This sequence joins TRBV13 and TRBJ1-1; TRBD1 aligns across 8 bases. The length of the CDR3 is 13 residues. The trim removed 5 bases at V and 9 bases at J, leaving 8 bases unmatched. Germline values: CDR1 PRHDT, CDR2 FYEKMQ (reference sequence). The CDR3 DNA reads TGTGCCAGCAGCCTCAAGACAGGGGACAAAGCTTTCTTT. This translates into CASSLKTGDKAFF.

This clonotype was counted at least ten times. The V call is TRBV4-2, the J call TRBJ2-6; D might be TRBD1 or TRBD2, each matching 6 bases. The CDR3 has 17 amino acids. CDR1 is LGHNA and CDR2 is YNFKEQ in the germline V gene. V was shortened by 0 bases and J by 4 bases, with 13 bases between the two germline ends. CDR3 protein: CASSQDLGGSGANVLTF. Here the CDR3 DNA reads TGTGCCAGCAGCCAAGATTTGGGGGGCTCCGGGGCCAACGTCCTGACTTTC.

This clonotype showed up many times. V gene TRBV2 combines with J gene TRBJ2-7; TRBD2 matches at 9 bases. The CDR3 loop spans 15 amino acids. CDR1 and CDR2 from the germline V gene are SNHLY and FYNNEI. V was clipped by 8 bases and J by 5 bases; unmatched bases: 13. In nucleotides, the CDR3 is TGTGCCAGCGGAGAGTTAGCGGGGGTCCAAAACGAGCAGTACTTC. This encodes CASGELAGVQNEQYF.

The chain carries TRBV28 and TRBJ2-5; D gene uncertain. The CDR3 is made up of 14 amino acids. Trimming removed 3 bases at V and 3 bases at J, with 11 bases between. Looked up from germline, CDR1 is MDHEN and CDR2 is SYDVKM. CDR3 sequence (DNA): TGTGCCAGCAGTTTGATCGCCTCAGAAGAGACCCAGTACTTC. As protein: CASSLIASEETQYF. Using reference TRBV28 and TRBJ2-5 for the parts outside the CDR3, the full variable domain is DVKVTQSSRYLVKRTGEKVFLECVQDMDHENMFWYRQDPGLGLRLIYFSYDVKMKEKGDIPEGYSVSREKKERFSLILESASTNQTSMYLCASSLIASEETQYFGPGTRLLVL.

This rearrangement joins TRBV12-3 or TRBV12-4 to TRBJ2-2; no clear D gene. This CDR3 is 17 amino acids long. The V and J ends lost 6 bases and 2 bases respectively, with 19 bases between them. CDR3 loop: CASRDALGIGNTGELFF. Written as DNA, the CDR3 is TGTGCCAGCAGAGACGCGTTGGGTATTGGCAACACCGGGGAGCTGTTTTTT.

The rearrangement uses TRBV14 and TRBJ1-2; D remains ambiguous. The germline V gene encodes CDR1 SGHDN and CDR2 FVKESK. The CDR3 consists of 14 residues. V was cut by 0 bases and J by 3 bases, with 8 bases left in between. The CDR3 reads CASSQEGTDYGYTF. As DNA, the CDR3 is TGTGCCAGCAGCCAAGAGGGCACTGACTATGGCTACACCTTC.

The table lists this clonotype with many counts. V usage is TRBV20-1 and J usage is TRBJ1-5; TRBD1 matches 10 bases. Trimming cost V 0 bases and J 6 bases; bases outside gene matches: 5. Germline-derived CDR1 and CDR2 are DFQATT and SNEGSKA (reference sequence). The CDR3 consists of 15 residues. The CDR3 nucleotides read TGCAGTGCTAGAGAGGTGACAGGGGGCTCTCAGCCCCAGCATTTT. It is translated as CSAREVTGGSQPQHF.

In this sample, this clonotype turned up many times. The V call is TRBV27, the J call TRBJ1-2; D is perhaps TRBD1 (5 bases). The CDR3 runs 14 residues. Germline CDR1 reads MNHEY; CDR2 reads SMNVEV (reference sequence). V was shortened by 3 bases and J by 4 bases, with 12 bases between the two germline ends. DNA for the CDR3: TGTGCCAGCAGTTTGCAGGGTTGGGGCTATGGCTACACCTTC. It yields the protein CASSLQGWGYGYTF.

This clonotype was recorded at least ten times. Possible read error: a much larger clone is one base away. The chain links TRBV12-3 or TRBV12-4 to TRBJ2-4; D unclear. This CDR3 spans 15 amino acids. The CDR3, as DNA: TGTGCCAGCTCCTTGTCGGCTGGAGTCAAAAACATTAAGTACTTC. As protein: CASSLSAGVKNIKYF.

This clonotype was seen repeatedly, ten times or more. V and J are TRBV2 and TRBJ1-5; 10 nucleotides line up with TRBD1. The CDR3 is made up of 14 amino acids. Germline values: CDR1 SNHLY, CDR2 FYNNEI. J gave up 6 bases and V 6 bases, and 5 bases lay outside the gene matches. The CDR3 DNA follows: TGTGCCAGCAGCGACAGGGGGCTCACTCAGCCCCAGCATTTT. This encodes CASSDRGLTQPQHF.

This clonotype was seen repeatedly, ten times or more. The rearrangement uses TRBV28 and TRBJ1-5; 7 positions match TRBD1. CDR1 and CDR2 from the germline V gene are MDHEN and SYDVKM. V dropped 4 bases and J dropped 5; count of bases not matched to a gene: 14. The CDR3 has 17 amino acids. The CDR3 protein is CASSYVVDRVWDQPQHF. In DNA, the CDR3 is TGTGCCAGCAGTTATGTGGTAGACAGGGTATGGGATCAGCCCCAGCATTTT.